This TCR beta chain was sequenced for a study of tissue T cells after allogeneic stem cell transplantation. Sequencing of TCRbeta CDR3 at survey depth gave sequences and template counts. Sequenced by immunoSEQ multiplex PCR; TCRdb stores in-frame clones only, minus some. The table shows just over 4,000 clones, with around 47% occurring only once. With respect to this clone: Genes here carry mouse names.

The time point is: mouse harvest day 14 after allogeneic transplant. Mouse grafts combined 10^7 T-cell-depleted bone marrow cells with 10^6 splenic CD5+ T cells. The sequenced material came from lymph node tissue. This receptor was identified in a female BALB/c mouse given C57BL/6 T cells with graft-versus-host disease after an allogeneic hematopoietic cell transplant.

The CDR3 region is CASSLDNYAEQFF. The CDR3 DNA, read in part, is TGTGCAAGCAGCTTAGACAACTATGCTGAGCAGTTC. The chain employs TRBV16 and TRBJ2-1; no clear D gene. The CDR3 end falls 1 residue outside the read, so it is completed with the germline J gene. CDR1 is SGHSA and CDR2 is FRNQAP in the germline V gene. Trimming stripped 0 bases from V and 1 base from J, with 1 base between. CDR3 length: 13 residues.